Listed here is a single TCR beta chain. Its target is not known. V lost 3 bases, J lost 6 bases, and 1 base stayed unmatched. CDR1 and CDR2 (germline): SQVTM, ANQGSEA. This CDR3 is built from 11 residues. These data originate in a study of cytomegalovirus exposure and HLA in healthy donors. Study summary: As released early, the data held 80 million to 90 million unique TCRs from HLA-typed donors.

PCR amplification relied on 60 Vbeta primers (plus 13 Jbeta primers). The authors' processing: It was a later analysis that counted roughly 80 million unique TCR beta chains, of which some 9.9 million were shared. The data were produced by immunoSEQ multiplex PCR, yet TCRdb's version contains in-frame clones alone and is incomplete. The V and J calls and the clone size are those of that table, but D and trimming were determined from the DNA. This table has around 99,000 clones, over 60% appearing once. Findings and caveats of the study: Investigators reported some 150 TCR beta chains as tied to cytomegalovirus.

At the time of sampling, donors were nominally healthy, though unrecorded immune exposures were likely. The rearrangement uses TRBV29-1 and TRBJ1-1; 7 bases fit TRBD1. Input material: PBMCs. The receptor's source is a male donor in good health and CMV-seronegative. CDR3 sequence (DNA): TGCAGCGTTGACAGGGGGGCTGAAGCTTTCTTT. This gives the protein CSVDRGAEAFF.